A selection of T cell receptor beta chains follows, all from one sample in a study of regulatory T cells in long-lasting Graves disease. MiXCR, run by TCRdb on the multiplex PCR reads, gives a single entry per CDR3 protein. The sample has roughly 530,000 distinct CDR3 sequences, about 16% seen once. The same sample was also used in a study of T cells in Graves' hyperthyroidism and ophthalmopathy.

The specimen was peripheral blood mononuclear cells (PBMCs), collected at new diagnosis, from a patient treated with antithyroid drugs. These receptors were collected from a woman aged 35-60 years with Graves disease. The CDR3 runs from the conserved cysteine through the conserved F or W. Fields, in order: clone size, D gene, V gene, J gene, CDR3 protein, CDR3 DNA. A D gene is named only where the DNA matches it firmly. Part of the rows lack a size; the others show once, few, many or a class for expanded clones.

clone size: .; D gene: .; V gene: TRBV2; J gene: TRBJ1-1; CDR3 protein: CASIPLRASNTEAFF; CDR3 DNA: TGTGCCAGCATCCCCCTGAGGGCCTCGAACACTGAAGCTTTCTTT
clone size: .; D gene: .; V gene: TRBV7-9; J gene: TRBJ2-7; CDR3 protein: CASSLALEQYF; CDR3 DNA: TGTGCCAGCAGCTTAGCGCTCGAGCAGTACTTC
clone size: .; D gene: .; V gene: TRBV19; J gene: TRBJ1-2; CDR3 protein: CASSIYRVNDYGYTF; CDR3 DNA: TGTGCCAGTAGTATTTACAGGGTTAACGACTATGGCTACACCTTC
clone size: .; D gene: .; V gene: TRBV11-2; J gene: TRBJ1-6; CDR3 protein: CASSQSSGSPLHF; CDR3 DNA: TGTGCCAGCAGCCAGAGCTCGGGTTCACCCCTCCACTTT
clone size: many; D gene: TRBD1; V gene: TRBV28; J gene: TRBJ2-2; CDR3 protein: CASSAQDRALSGELFF; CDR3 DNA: TGTGCCAGCAGTGCTCAGGACAGGGCGCTGTCCGGGGAGCTGTTTTTT
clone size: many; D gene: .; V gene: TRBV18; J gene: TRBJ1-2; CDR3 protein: CASSPGDNFIYGYTF; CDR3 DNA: TGTGCCAGCTCACCAGGGGACAACTTCATCTATGGCTACACCTTC
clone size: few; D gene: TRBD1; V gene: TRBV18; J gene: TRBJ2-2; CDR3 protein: CASSLRTGRTGELFF; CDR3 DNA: TGTGCCAGCTCACTCCGGACAGGGCGGACCGGGGAGCTGTTTTTT
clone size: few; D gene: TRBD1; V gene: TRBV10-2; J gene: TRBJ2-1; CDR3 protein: CATRDRYNEQFF; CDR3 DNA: TGCGCCACCCGGGACAGGTACAATGAGCAGTTCTTC
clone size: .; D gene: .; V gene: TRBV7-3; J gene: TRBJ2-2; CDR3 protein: CASGDGTSTGELFF; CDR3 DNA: TGTGCCAGCGGTGACGGAACTTCCACCGGGGAGCTGTTTTTT
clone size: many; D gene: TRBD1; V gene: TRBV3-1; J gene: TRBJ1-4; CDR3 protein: CASSRTGEKLFF; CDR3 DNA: TGTGCCAGCAGCCGGACAGGTGAAAAACTGTTTTTT
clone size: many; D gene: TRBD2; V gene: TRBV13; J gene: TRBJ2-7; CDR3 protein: CASSRDAGTNYEQYF; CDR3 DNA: TGTGCCAGCAGTAGAGATGCCGGGACTAACTACGAGCAGTACTTC
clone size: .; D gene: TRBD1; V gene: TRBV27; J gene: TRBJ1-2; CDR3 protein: CASSLTDRDGYTF; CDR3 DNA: TGTGCCAGCAGTTTGACGGACAGGGATGGCTACACCTTC
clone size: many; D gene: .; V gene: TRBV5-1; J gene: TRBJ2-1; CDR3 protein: CASSLGGAYNEQFF; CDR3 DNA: TGTGCCAGCAGTTTAGGAGGGGCGTACAATGAGCAGTTCTTC
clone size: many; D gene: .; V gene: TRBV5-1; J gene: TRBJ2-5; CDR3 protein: CASSFDGGGGTQYF; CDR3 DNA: TGCGCCAGCAGCTTTGACGGGGGCGGCGGGACCCAGTACTTC
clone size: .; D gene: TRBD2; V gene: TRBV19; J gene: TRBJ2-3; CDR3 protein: CASSRVAGSPSTDTQYF; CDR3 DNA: TGTGCCAGTAGTAGGGTAGCGGGATCCCCTAGCACAGATACGCAGTATTTT
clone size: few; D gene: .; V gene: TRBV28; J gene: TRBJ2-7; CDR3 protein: CASSLHVLAAGSYEQYF; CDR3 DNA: TGTGCCAGCAGTTTACATGTCTTGGCGGCGGGCTCCTACGAGCAGTACTTC
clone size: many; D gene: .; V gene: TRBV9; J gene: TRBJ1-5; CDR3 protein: CASSRDPTADQPQHF; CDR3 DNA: TGTGCCAGCAGCAGGGACCCGACAGCCGATCAGCCCCAGCATTTT
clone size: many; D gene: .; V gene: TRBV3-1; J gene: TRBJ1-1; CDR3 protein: CASTSGLAEAFF; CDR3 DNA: TGTGCCAGCACCTCAGGGTTGGCTGAAGCTTTCTTT
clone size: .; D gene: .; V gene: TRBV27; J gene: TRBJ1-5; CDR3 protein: CASSFPPSGDSNQPQHF; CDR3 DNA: TGTGCCAGCAGTTTTCCCCCCTCAGGGGATAGCAATCAGCCCCAGCATTTT